The 28 T cell receptor beta chains listed next were all sequenced from one sample in a study of human T cells and chemical hapten exposure. Each CDR3 protein is one row after TCRdb ran MiXCR on the RACE reads. The data hold around 300,000 distinct CDR3 sequences, with under 8% observed a single time. The time point was: patch test 1, 2 weeks after DPC sensitization. Treatment denoted: therapeutic diphenylcyclopropenone sensitization with weekly scalp DPC. The source was whole blood, collected in connection with sensitization to the hapten diphenylcyclopropenone (DPC). All receptors come from a woman aged 18-29 years with alopecia areata. Some clones in this sample may be carry-over from other donors' samples.

A note on this clonotype: The junction does not match germline at one end; this may be a read error. The rearrangement joins TRBV6-2 or TRBV6-3 to TRBJ2-3; 8 bases match TRBD2. The length of the CDR3 is 16 residues. CDR1 is MNHEY and CDR2 is SVGEGT in the germline V gene. The CDR3 reads CASRKERGPSTDMQYF. CDR3 coding DNA: TGTGCCAGCAGAAAAGAGCGGGGGCCAAGCACAGATATGCAGTATTTT.

The CDR3 loop is CSVEDHVRANTEAFF. The CDR3 DNA is TGCAGCGTTGAAGATCACGTCAGAGCTAACACTGAAGCTTTCTTT. V and J are TRBV29-1 and TRBJ1-1, with no clear D. Between the trimmed V and J ends, which lost 0 bases and 2 bases, there was a span of 13 bases. Per germline, CDR1 SQVTM and CDR2 ANQGSEA. The CDR3 is made up of 15 amino acids.

This clonotype was seen a handful of times. The V and J genes are TRBV5-1 and TRBJ1-6; D gene unclear. V shed 3 bases and J shed 8 bases, with 9 bases lying between them. The CDR3 totals 13 residues. In germline, CDR1 is SGHRS, CDR2 YFSETQ. The CDR3 loop reads CASSSDTDSPLHF. In DNA, the CDR3 is TGCGCCAGCAGCTCCGACACGGATTCACCCCTCCACTTT.

This clonotype was counted only a few times. V is TRBV13 and J is TRBJ2-3, with D unresolved. Trimming stripped 2 bases from V and 2 bases from J, with 14 bases between. CDR1 is PRHDT, CDR2 FYEKMQ, per germline (reference sequence). CDR3 length: 16 residues. In nucleotides, the CDR3 is TGTGCCAGCAGCTTACCCCGACTGCCATCCACAGATACGCAGTATTTT. Its translation is CASSLPRLPSTDTQYF.

This clonotype was observed a few times. The chain recombines TRBV27 with TRBJ1-4, with 7 bases lining up with TRBD1. The J segment lost 8 bases and the V segment lost 5 bases, leaving 17 bases of the junction unmatched. This CDR3 is built from 17 residues. The germline V gene has CDR1 MNHEY and CDR2 SMNVEV (reference sequence). CDR3 nucleotides: TGTGCCAGCAGTCCCCGACAGGGAAGCGGGCATGTGGAAAAACTGTTTTTT. Its translation is CASSPRQGSGHVEKLFF.

This clonotype has at least ten counts. This chain links TRBV7-2 with TRBJ2-5; 11 nucleotides match TRBD2. The CDR3 covers 14 residues. Unmatched junction bases numbered 5, after V lost 6 bases and J lost 5 bases. Germline loops: CDR1 SGHTA, CDR2 FQGNSA. The chain's CDR3 is CASRALAGVETQYF. In DNA, the CDR3 is TGTGCCAGCAGAGCACTAGCGGGGGTGGAGACCCAGTACTTC.

This clonotype was observed many times. This rearrangement joins TRBV3-1 to TRBJ2-3, with unresolved D. CDR3 length equals 11 residues. CDR1 and CDR2 (germline): LGHDT, YNNKEL (reference sequence). V was pared by 10 bases and J by 6 bases, with 11 bases between. CDR3 nucleotides: TGTGCCACTTCCCTGAGTGATACGCAGTATTTT. Its protein product is CATSLSDTQYF.

The gene calls are TRBV27 and TRBJ2-7, with 12 nucleotides matching TRBD2. This CDR3 spans 16 amino acids. After removal of 3 bases from V and 2 bases from J, the junction contained 5 bases not matched to a gene. Germline CDR1 and CDR2: MNHEY and SMNVEV (reference sequence). The CDR3 DNA reads as TGTGCCAGCAGTTTCGGTACTAGCGGGGGGACCTACGAGCAGTACTTC. Encoded protein: CASSFGTSGGTYEQYF.

V usage is TRBV28 and J usage is TRBJ2-7; 8 bases align to TRBD1. The CDR3 has 14 amino acids. J lost 3 bases, V lost 7 bases, and 8 bases had no gene match. The germline CDR1 and CDR2 sequences are MDHEN and SYDVKM. The CDR3 coding sequence is TGTGCCAGCACCTTGGGGACAGGCGGCTACGAGCAGTACTTC. Translation: CASTLGTGGYEQYF.

The V gene is TRBV10-2, the J gene TRBJ1-2; no definite D call. CDR1 and CDR2 (germline): WSHSY, SAAADI. V was clipped by 11 bases and J by 3 bases, with 16 bases between them. The CDR3 extends over 13 amino acids. The CDR3 nucleotides read TGCGCCCTAAGGAGGGAAAGCGACTATGGCTACACCTTC. Protein sequence: CALRRESDYGYTF.

V usage is TRBV6-1 and J usage is TRBJ1-1; D is possibly TRBD1 (6 bases). V gave up 4 bases and J gave up 4 bases, with 10 bases separating them. The CDR3 runs to 13 residues. The germline V gene has CDR1 MNHNS and CDR2 SASEGT. CDR3 region: CASSATGSTEAFF. The CDR3, as DNA: TGTGCCAGCAGTGCCACAGGGTCCACTGAAGCTTTCTTT.

The chain's CDR3 is CSATPGRGLADTQYF. The CDR3 DNA reads as TGCAGTGCTACACCCGGCAGGGGGCTTGCAGATACGCAGTATTTT. The chain links TRBV20-1 to TRBJ2-3; 8 bases are shared with TRBD1. The J segment lost 4 bases and the V segment lost 4 bases, leaving 10 bases of the junction unmatched. The CDR3 length is 15 residues. CDR1 DFQATT and CDR2 SNEGSKA come from the germline V gene (reference sequence).

The rearrangement joins TRBV21-1 to TRBJ2-7; TRBD2, the table's D call, was not compared with the DNA. TRBV21-1 is noted as a pseudogene. The CDR3 totals 17 residues. The CDR3 reads CASSKRLAGDLSYEQYF. The CDR3 DNA reads as TGTGCCAGCAGCAAACGACTAGCGGGGGACCTCTCCTACGAGCAGTACTTC.

At least ten counts were recorded for this clonotype. This chain joins TRBV5-6 and TRBJ2-5; 7 bases fit TRBD1. Germline V gene data show CDR1 as SGHDT and CDR2 as YYEEEE. Unmatched junction bases numbered 9, after V lost 1 base and J lost 3 bases. This CDR3 comprises 16 residues. DNA of the CDR3: TGTGCCAGCAGCTTGCGCTCCACAGGGGCGAAAGAGACCCAGTACTTC. Amino acids: CASSLRSTGAKETQYF.

This clonotype was observed many times. The chain employs TRBV12-3 or TRBV12-4 and TRBJ2-1; 7 positions agree with TRBD2. Trimming took 4 bases from V and 6 from J; bases not matched to a gene: 9. This CDR3 is built from 15 residues. CDR3 region: CASSSSGEGPNEQFF. The CDR3 DNA reads as TGTGCCAGCAGTTCCAGCGGGGAGGGCCCCAATGAGCAGTTCTTC.

This clonotype was detected a few times. The CDR3 here is CASSLKGGNEKLFF. The CDR3 bases are TGTGCCAGCAGCCTAAAAGGGGGTAATGAAAAACTGTTTTTT. The rearrangement joins TRBV3-1 to TRBJ1-4; a possible D gene is TRBD1 (6 bases). The V and J ends lost 4 bases and 4 bases respectively, with 10 bases between them. The CDR3 loop spans 14 amino acids. CDR1 LGHDT and CDR2 YNNKEL come from the germline V gene (reference sequence). The whole variable domain, remainder taken from reference TRBV3-1 and TRBJ1-4, is DTAVSQTPKYLVTQMGNDKSIKCEQNLGHDTMYWYKQDSKKFLKIMFSYNNKELIINETVPNRFSPKSPDKAHLNLHINSLELGDSAVYFCASSLKGGNEKLFFGSGTQLSVL.

This clonotype came up a few times. The V gene is TRBV10-2, the J gene TRBJ2-3, with 12 bases matching TRBD2. The CDR3 has 17 residues. In germline, CDR1 is WSHSY, CDR2 SAAADI. The V and J ends lost 3 bases and 0 bases, in that order; junction bases with no gene match: 4. CDR3 sequence (DNA): TGCGCCAGCAGTGAACTAGCGGGGGGCCCTAGCACAGATACGCAGTATTTT. Its translation is CASSELAGGPSTDTQYF.

J is TRBJ1-6 and V is TRBV7-8; 7 nucleotides line up with TRBD1. After removal of 5 bases from V and 7 bases from J, the junction contained 8 bases not matched to a gene. Germline V gives CDR1 SGHVS, CDR2 FQNEAQ. The CDR3 contains 15 residues. In DNA form, the CDR3 reads TGTGCCAGCAGCCTCCGGGACAGACCCAATTCACCCCTCCACTTT. Translated: CASSLRDRPNSPLHF. The full variable domain, its missing parts supplied by reference TRBV7-8 and TRBJ1-6, is GAGVSQSPRYKVAKRGQDVALRCDPISGHVSLFWYQQALGQGPEFLTYFQNEAQLDKSGLPSDRFFAERPEGSVSTLKIQRTQQEDSAVYLCASSLRDRPNSPLHFGNGTRLTVT.

V usage is TRBV18 and J usage is TRBJ1-1, with D possibly being TRBD1 (5 bases). V gave up 3 bases and J gave up 2 bases, with 10 bases separating them. Germline assignment: CDR1 KGHSH and CDR2 LQKENI. The CDR3 is made up of 14 amino acids. CDR3 coding DNA: TGTGCCAGCTCACCCCGGGACGGAAACACTGAAGCTTTCTTT. Amino acids: CASSPRDGNTEAFF.

The chain combines TRBV20-1 with TRBJ2-3; D uncertain. The germline gives CDR1 DFQATT, CDR2 SNEGSKA (reference sequence). The ends were cut back, 1 base at V and 4 bases at J, with 0 bases in the middle. The CDR3 length is 10 residues. The DNA for the CDR3 is TGCAGTGCTAGAGCAGATACGCAGTATTTT. Its translation: CSARADTQYF.

This clonotype was seen many times. This CDR3 is CASRSLFETQYF. CDR3 bases: TGCGCCAGCAGATCTTTATTCGAGACCCAGTACTTC. The chain carries TRBV23-1 and TRBJ2-5; D gene uncertain. TRBV23-1 is an ORF for which the function is uncertain. Deletions cut 6 bases from V and 5 bases from J, with 10 bases between. CDR3 length: 12 amino acids.

This clonotype was counted many times. The chain uses TRBV12-3 or TRBV12-4 and TRBJ2-7, with a tentative D call TRBD1 (5 bases). Trimming took 7 bases from V and 7 from J, leaving 17 bases between them. The CDR3 is made up of 13 amino acids. CDR3 loop: CASTARMAGEQYF. In nucleotides, the CDR3 is TGTGCCAGCACCGCTAGGATGGCAGGGGAGCAGTACTTC.

This clonotype showed up many times. This chain joins TRBV7-2 and TRBJ1-2; TRBD1 matches at 7 bases. This CDR3 region has 13 residues. J gave up 4 bases and V 5 bases, and 4 bases lay outside the gene matches. CDR1 SGHTA and CDR2 FQGNSA come from the germline V gene. CDR3 nucleotide sequence: TGTGCCAGCAGCCCGGACAGGTCCTATGGCTACACCTTC. It codes for CASSPDRSYGYTF.

The table lists this clonotype with a few counts. This chain links TRBV28 with TRBJ2-7, with D tentatively TRBD1 (5 bases). This CDR3 region has 14 residues. V shed 6 bases and J shed 7 bases, with 19 bases lying between them. CDR1 is MDHEN, CDR2 SYDVKM, per germline. CDR3 region: CASSIQGLLGEQYF. For the CDR3, the DNA is TGTGCCAGCAGCATTCAGGGTCTATTGGGGGAGCAGTACTTC.

This chain connects TRBV6-5 to TRBJ1-1; the D is unclear. Between the trimmed V and J ends, which lost 6 bases and 4 bases, there was a span of 15 bases. Germline CDR1 is MNHEY and CDR2 is SVGAGI. The CDR3 has 14 residues. CDR3 loop: CASSHISRVTEAFF. The DNA for the CDR3 is TGTGCCAGCAGCCACATCTCGAGGGTCACTGAAGCTTTCTTT.

In this sample, this clonotype turned up many times. The rearrangement joins TRBV12-3 or TRBV12-4 to TRBJ2-3; 7 nucleotides align to TRBD1. V dropped 5 bases and J dropped 3; count of bases not matched to a gene: 11. This CDR3 comprises 16 residues. The CDR3 loop is CASSPVTRDSTDTQYF. The CDR3 DNA sequence: TGTGCCAGCAGTCCGGTGACCCGGGACAGTACAGATACGCAGTATTTT.

The chain uses TRBV9 and TRBJ1-1; D uncertain. The V gene's germline CDR1 is SGDLS and CDR2 YYNGEE. Trimming stripped 4 bases from V and 6 bases from J, with 10 bases between. This CDR3 is 12 amino acids long. CDR3 DNA: TGTGCCAGCAGCACCCCCGCGGCTGAAGCTTTCTTT. Encoded protein: CASSTPAAEAFF.

V usage is TRBV20-1 and J usage is TRBJ1-1; maybe TRBD1 (5 bases). V lost 6 bases and J lost 0, with 14 bases in between. The CDR3 loop spans 14 amino acids. The germline V gene has CDR1 DFQATT and CDR2 SNEGSKA (reference sequence). CDR3 protein: CSAVDRIMNTEAFF. The CDR3 DNA reads TGCAGTGCCGTTGACAGAATCATGAACACTGAAGCTTTCTTT.